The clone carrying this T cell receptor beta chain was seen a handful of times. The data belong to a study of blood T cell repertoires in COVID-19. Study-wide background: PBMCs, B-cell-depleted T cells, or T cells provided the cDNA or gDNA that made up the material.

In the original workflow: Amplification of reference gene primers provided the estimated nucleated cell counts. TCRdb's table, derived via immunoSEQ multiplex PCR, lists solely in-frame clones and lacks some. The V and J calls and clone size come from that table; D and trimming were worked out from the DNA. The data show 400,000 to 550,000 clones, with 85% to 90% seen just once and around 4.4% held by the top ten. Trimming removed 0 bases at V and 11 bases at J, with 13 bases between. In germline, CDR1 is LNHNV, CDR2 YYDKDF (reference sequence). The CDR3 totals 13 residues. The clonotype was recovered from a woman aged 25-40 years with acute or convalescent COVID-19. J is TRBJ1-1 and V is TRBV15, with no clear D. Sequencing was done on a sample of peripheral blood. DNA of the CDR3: TGTGCCACCAGCAGAGATCAAATGGCCAGGGCTTTCTTT. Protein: CATSRDQMARAFF.